This T cell receptor (beta chain) was retrieved from a study of blood T cell repertoires in COVID-19. In the study overall: T cells, B-cell-depleted T cells, or PBMCs supplied cDNA or gDNA.

The germline gives CDR1 LNHDA, CDR2 SQIVND (reference sequence). Unmatched junction bases numbered 7, after V lost 6 bases and J lost 5 bases. CDR3 length: 15 residues. In the study's own analysis: Amplification of reference gene primers was used by the study to estimate nucleated cell counts. Clones were sequenced by immunoSEQ multiplex PCR, and TCRdb holds only the in-frame ones, with some missing. The V and J calls and clone size are taken from that table; D and trimming were inferred from the DNA. Of approximately 190,000 clones detected, about four fifths appear once; the ten largest clones hold under 7.5%.

V usage is TRBV19 and J usage is TRBJ2-2; 9 bases match TRBD2. The receptor comes from a woman between 40 and 55 years old with acute or convalescent COVID-19. The specimen sequenced was peripheral blood. The CDR3 reads CASRVLAGETGELFF. CDR3 coding DNA: TGTGCCAGTAGGGTTTTAGCGGGGGAGACCGGGGAGCTGTTTTTT.